The 3 T cell receptor beta chains given below trace back to one sample, sequenced in a study of blood T cell repertoires in COVID-19. The repertoire was sequenced with immunoSEQ multiplex PCR; TCRdb's copy has only in-frame clones and lacks some. The sample holds approximately 140,000 clones, about four fifths seen once. The sample taken for sequencing was peripheral blood. These receptors were obtained from a man in his forties with active or convalescent COVID-19.

CDR3 amino acids: CASSSQGIYGYTF. CDR3 nucleotides: TGTGCCAGCAGCTCACAGGGGATCTATGGCTACACCTTC. The rearrangement links TRBV5-4 to TRBJ1-2, with 7 positions matching TRBD1. Trimming removed 3 bases from V and 4 bases from J; junction bases left unmatched: 3. The CDR3 is 13 amino acids. CDR1 and CDR2 (germline): SGHNT, YYREEE (reference sequence).

The V gene is TRBV11-2, the J gene TRBJ1-2; D gene unclear. V lost 5 bases and J lost 5, with 9 bases in between. CDR1 and CDR2 (germline): SGHAT, FQNNGV. This CDR3 region has 12 residues. CDR3 loop: CASSGLVYGYTF. In DNA, the CDR3 is TGTGCCAGCAGCGGACTGGTTTATGGCTACACCTTC.

The chain recombines TRBV7-3 with TRBJ2-2; 12 bases agree with TRBD2. The V and J ends lost 6 bases and 2 bases, in that order; junction bases with no gene match: 1. The CDR3 runs 15 residues. The V gene's germline CDR1 is SGHTA and CDR2 FQGTGA. The CDR3 here is CASRLAGGNTGELFF. The DNA of the CDR3 is TGTGCCAGCAGACTAGCGGGGGGCAACACCGGGGAGCTGTTTTTT.